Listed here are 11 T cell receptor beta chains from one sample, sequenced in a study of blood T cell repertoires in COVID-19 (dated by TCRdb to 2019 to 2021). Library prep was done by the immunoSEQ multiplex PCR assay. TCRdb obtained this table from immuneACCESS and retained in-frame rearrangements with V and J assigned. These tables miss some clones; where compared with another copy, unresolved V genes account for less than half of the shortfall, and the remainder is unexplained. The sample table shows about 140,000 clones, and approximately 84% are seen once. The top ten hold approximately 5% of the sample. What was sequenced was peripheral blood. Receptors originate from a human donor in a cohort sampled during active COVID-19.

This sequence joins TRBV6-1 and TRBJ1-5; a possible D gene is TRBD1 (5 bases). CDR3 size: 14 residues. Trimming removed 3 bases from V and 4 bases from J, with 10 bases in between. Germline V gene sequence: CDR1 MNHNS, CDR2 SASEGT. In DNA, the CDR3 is TGTGCCAGCAGTGAGCAGGGACTAAATCAGCCCCAGCATTTT. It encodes CASSEQGLNQPQHF.

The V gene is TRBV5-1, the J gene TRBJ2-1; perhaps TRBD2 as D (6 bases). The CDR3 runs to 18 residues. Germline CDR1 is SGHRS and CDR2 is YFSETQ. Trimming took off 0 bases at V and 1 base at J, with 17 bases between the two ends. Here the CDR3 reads CASSLGLKGLISYNEQFF. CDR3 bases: TGCGCCAGCAGCTTGGGACTTAAGGGACTTATTTCCTACAATGAGCAGTTCTTC.

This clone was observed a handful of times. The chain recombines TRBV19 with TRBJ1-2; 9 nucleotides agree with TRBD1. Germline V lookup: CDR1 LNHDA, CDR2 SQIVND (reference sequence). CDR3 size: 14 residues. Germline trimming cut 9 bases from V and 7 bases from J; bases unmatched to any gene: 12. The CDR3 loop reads CASLKTGGAPGYTF. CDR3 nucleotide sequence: TGTGCCAGCCTTAAAACAGGGGGCGCTCCTGGCTACACCTTC.

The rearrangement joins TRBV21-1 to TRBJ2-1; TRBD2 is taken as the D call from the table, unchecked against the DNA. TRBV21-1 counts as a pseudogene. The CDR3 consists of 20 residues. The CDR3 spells CASSNRPGLAGGRAYNEQFF. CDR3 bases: TGTGCCAGCAGCAATCGTCCCGGACTAGCGGGGGGCCGCGCTTACAATGAGCAGTTCTTC.

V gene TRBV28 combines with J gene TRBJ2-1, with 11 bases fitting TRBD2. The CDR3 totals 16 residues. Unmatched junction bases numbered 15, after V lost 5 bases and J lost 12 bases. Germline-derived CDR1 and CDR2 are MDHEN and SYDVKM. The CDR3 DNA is TGTGCCAGCAGTGGAAGGGGACTAGCGGTGCAAGGAGTGCAGTTCTTC. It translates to CASSGRGLAVQGVQFF.

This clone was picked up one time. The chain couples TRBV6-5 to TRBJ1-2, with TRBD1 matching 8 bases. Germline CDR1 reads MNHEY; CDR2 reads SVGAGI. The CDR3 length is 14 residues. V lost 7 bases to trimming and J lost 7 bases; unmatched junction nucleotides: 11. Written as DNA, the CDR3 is TGTGCCAGCAAGGTCGGCCAGGGGGCGGCTGGCTACACCTTC. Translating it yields CASKVGQGAAGYTF.

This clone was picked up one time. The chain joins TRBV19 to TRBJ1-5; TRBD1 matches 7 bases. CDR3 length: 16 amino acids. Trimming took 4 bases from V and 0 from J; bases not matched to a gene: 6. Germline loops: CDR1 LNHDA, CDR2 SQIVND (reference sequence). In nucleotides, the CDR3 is TGTGCCAGTAGTAGCGTGGGACAGCTTAGCAATCAGCCCCAGCATTTT. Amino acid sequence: CASSSVGQLSNQPQHF.

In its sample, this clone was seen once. In DNA form, the CDR3 reads TGTGCCAGCGGACTCCGGGCCTTAAACACAGATACGCAGTATTTT. Encoded protein: CASGLRALNTDTQYF. The V call is TRBV18, the J call TRBJ2-3; D is possibly TRBD2 (5 bases). This CDR3 has 15 amino acids. The V end was cut by 8 bases, the J end by 2 bases, with 17 bases between. Germline CDR1 reads KGHSH; CDR2 reads LQKENI.

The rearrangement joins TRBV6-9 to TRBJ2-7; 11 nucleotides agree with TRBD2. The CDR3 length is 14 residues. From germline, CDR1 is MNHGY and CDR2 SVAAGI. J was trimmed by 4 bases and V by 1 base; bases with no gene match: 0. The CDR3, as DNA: TGTGCCAGCAGTTATTTAGCGGGAGGGTACGAGCAGTACGTC. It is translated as CASSYLAGGYEQYV.

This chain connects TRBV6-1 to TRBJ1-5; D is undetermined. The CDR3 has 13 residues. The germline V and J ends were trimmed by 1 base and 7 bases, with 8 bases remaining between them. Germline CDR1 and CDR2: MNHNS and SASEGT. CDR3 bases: TGTGCCAGCAGTGAAGGTGCGGGGCAGCCCCAGCATTTT. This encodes CASSEGAGQPQHF.

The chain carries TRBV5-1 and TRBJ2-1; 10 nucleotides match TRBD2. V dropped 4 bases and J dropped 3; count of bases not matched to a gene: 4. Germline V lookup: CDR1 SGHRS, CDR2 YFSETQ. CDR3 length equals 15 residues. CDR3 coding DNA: TGCGCCAGCAGCCTAGCGGGGGTGCTCTACAATGAGCAGTTCTTC. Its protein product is CASSLAGVLYNEQFF. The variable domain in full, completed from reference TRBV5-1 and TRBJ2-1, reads KAGVTQTPRYLIKTRGQQVTLSCSPISGHRSVSWYQQTPGQGLQFLFEYFSETQRNKGNFPGRFSGRQFSNSRSEMNVSTLELGDSALYLCASSLAGVLYNEQFFGPGTRLTVL.